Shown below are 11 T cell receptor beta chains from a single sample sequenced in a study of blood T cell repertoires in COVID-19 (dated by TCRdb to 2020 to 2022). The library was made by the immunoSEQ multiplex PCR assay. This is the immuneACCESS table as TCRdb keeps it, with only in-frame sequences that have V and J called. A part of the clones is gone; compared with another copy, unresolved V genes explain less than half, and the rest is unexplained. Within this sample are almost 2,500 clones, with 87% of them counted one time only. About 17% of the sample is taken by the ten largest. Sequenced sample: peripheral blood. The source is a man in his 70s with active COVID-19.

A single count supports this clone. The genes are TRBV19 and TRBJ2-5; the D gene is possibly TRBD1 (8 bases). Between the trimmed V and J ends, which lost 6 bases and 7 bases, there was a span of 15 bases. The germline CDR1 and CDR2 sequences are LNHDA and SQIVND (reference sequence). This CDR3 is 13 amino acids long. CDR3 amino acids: CASSTTGGGTQYF. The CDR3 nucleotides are TGTGCCAGTAGCACTACAGGGGGGGGGACCCAGTACTTC.

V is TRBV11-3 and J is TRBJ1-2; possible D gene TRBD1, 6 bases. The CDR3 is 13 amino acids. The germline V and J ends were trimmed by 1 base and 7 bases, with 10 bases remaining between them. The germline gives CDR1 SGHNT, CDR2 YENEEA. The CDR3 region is CASSLAGVLGYTF. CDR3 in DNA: TGTGCCAGCAGCTTAGCAGGGGTGCTTGGCTACACCTTC. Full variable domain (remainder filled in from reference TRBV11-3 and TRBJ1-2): EAGVVQSPRYKIIEKKQPVAFWCNPISGHNTLYWYLQNLGQGPELLIRYENEEAVDDSQLPKDRFSAERLKGVDSTLKIQPAELGDSAVYLCASSLAGVLGYTFGSGTRLTVV.

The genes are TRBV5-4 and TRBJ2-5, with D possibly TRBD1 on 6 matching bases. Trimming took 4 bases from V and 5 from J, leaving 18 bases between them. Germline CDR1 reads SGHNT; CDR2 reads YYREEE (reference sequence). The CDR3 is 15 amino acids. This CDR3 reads CASSPSGTPRETQYF. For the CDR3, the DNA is TGTGCCAGCAGCCCCTCCGGGACACCTCGGGAGACCCAGTACTTC.

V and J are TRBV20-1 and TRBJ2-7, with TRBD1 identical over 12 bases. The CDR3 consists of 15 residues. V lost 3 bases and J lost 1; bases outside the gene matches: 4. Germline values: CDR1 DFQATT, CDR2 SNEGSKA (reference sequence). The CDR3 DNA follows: TGCAGTGCTAGTGGGACAGGGGGCCAATCCTACGAGCAGTACTTC. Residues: CSASGTGGQSYEQYF.

The CDR3 coding sequence is TGTGCCAGTAGTGCCCGGACTAGCGGGAGTATCGGCTCCTACAATGAGCAGTTCTTC. Encoded protein: CASSARTSGSIGSYNEQFF. The V gene is TRBV19, the J gene TRBJ2-1, with 13 bases identical to TRBD2. This CDR3 comprises 19 residues. Germline V gives CDR1 LNHDA, CDR2 SQIVND (reference sequence). V lost 5 bases, J lost 0 bases, and 10 bases stayed unmatched. Together with reference TRBV19 and TRBJ2-1, the CDR3 gives the full variable domain: DGGITQSPKYLFRKEGQNVTLSCEQNLNHDAMYWYRQDPGQGLRLIYYSQIVNDFQKGDIAEGYSVSREKKESFPLTVTSAQKNPTAFYLCASSARTSGSIGSYNEQFFGPGTRLTVL.

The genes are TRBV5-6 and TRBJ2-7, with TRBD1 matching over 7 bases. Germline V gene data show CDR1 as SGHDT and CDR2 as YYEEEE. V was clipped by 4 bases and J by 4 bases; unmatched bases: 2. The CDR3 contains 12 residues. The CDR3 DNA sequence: TGTGCCAGCAGCCGCAGGGGGTACGAGCAGTACTTC. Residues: CASSRRGYEQYF. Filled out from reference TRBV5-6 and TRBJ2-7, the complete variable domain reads DAGVTQSPTHLIKTRGQQVTLRCSPKSGHDTVSWYQQALGQGPQFIFQYYEEEERQRGNFPDRFSGHQFPNYSSELNVNALLLGDSALYLCASSRRGYEQYFGPGTRLTVT.

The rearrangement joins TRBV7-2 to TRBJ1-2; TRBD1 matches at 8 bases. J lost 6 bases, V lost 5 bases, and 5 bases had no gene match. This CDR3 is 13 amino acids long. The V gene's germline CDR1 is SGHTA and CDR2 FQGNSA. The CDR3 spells CASSPDREDGYTF. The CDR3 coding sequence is TGTGCCAGCAGCCCGGACAGGGAGGATGGCTACACCTTC.

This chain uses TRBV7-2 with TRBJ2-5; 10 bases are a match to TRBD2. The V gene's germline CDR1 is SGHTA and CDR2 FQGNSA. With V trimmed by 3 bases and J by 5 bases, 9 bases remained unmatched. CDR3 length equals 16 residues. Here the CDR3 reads CASSFSLAGGGETQYF. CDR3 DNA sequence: TGTGCCAGCAGCTTCAGCTTAGCGGGGGGCGGGGAGACCCAGTACTTC.

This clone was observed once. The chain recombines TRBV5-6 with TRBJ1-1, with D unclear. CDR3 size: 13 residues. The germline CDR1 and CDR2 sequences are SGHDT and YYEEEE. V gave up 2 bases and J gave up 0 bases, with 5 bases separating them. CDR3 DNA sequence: TGTGCCAGCAGCTTCCCCATGAACACTGAAGCTTTCTTT. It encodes CASSFPMNTEAFF.

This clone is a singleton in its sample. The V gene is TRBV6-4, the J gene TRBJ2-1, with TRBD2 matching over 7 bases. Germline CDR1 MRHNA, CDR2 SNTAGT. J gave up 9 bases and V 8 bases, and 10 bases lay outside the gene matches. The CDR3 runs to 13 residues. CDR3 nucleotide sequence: TGTGCCAGCTCCCGGACTAGGATGGGTGAGCAGTTCTTC. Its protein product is CASSRTRMGEQFF.

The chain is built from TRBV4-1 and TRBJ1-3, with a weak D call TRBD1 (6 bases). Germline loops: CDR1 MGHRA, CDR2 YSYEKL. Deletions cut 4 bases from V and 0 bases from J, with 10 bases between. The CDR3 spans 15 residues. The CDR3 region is CASSRYRASGNTIYF. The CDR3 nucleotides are TGCGCCAGCAGCCGATACAGGGCCTCTGGAAACACCATATATTTT.